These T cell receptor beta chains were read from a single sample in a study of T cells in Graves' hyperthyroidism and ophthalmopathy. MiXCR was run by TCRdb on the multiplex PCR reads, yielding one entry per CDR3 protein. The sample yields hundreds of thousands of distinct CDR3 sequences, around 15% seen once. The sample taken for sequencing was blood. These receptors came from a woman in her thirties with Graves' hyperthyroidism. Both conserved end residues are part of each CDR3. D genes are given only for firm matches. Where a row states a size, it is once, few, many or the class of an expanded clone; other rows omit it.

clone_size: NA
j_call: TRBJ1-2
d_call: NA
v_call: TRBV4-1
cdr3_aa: CASSYRDTEGGYTF
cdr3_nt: TGCGCCAGCAGCTACCGGGACACCGAGGGAGGCTACACCTTC

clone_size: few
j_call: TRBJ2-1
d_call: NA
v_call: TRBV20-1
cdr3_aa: CSARNFYNEQFF
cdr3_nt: TGCAGTGCCCGGAATTTCTACAATGAGCAGTTCTTC

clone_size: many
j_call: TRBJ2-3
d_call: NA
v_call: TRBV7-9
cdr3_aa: CASSLFLADTQYF
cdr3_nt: TGTGCCAGCAGCTTATTCCTGGCGGATACGCAGTATTTT

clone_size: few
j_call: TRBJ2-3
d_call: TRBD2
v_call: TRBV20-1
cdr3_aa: CSARSGSGADTQYF
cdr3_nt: TGCAGTGCTCGAAGCGGGAGCGGGGCAGATACGCAGTATTTT

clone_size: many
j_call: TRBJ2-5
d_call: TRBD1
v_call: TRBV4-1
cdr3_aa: CASSLTTGGEQETQYF
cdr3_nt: TGCGCCAGCAGCCTGACGACAGGGGGAGAACAAGAGACCCAGTACTTC

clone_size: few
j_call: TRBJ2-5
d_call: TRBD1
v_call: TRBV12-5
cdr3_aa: CASGPNRGAETQYF
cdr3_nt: TGTGCTAGTGGCCCCAACAGGGGAGCAGAGACCCAGTACTTC

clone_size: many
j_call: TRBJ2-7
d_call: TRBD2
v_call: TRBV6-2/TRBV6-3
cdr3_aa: CASSYGTSGIVLEQYF
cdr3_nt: TGTGCCAGCAGTTATGGGACTAGCGGGATTGTTCTCGAGCAGTACTTC

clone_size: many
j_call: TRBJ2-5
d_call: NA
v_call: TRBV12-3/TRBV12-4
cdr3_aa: CASSFWGQETQYF
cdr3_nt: TGTGCCAGCAGTTTCTGGGGCCAAGAGACCCAGTACTTC

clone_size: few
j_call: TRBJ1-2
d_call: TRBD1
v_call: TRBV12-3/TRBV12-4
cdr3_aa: CASSWTVRGSYGYTF
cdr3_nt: TGTGCCAGCAGCTGGACGGTCAGGGGGTCCTATGGCTACACCTTC

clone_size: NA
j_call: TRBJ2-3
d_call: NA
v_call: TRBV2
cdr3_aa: CASSEGERADTQYF
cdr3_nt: TGTGCCAGCAGTGAAGGAGAGAGGGCAGATACGCAGTATTTT

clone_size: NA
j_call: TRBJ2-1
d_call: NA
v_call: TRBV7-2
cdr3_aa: CASSLDRVGEQFF
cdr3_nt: TGTGCCAGCAGCTTAGACCGGGTAGGTGAGCAGTTCTTC

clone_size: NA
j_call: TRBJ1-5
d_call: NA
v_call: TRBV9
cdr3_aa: CASSPSGSPNQPQHF
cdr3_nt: TGTGCCAGCAGCCCGAGTGGGTCCCCCAATCAGCCCCAGCATTTT

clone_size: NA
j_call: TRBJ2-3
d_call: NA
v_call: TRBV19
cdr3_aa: CASSPGSRLDTQYF
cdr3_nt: TGTGCCAGTAGTCCCGGGTCTCGCCTAGATACGCAGTATTTT

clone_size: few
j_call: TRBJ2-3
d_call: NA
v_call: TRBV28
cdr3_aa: CASSQEIGFADTQYF
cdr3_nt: TGTGCCAGCAGTCAAGAGATCGGGTTCGCAGATACGCAGTATTTT

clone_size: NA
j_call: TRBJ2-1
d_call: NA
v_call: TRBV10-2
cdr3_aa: CASSEVGVRGEQFF
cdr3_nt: TGCGCCAGCAGTGAGGTAGGGGTCAGAGGGGAGCAGTTCTTC

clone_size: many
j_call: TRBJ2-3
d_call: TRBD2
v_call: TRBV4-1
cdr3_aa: CASNQGLAGRTDTQYF
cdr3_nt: TGCGCCAGCAACCAAGGACTAGCGGGACGCACAGATACGCAGTATTTT

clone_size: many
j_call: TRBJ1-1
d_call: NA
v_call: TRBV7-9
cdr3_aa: CASSLALPGNTEAFF
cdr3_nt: TGTGCCAGCAGCTTAGCGCTTCCTGGGAACACTGAAGCTTTCTTT

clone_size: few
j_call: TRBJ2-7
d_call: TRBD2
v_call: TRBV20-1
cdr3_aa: CSARSPGLAAPYEQYF
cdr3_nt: TGCAGTGCTAGATCGCCTGGACTAGCGGCCCCCTACGAGCAGTACTTC

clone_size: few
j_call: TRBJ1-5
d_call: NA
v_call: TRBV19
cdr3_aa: CASSIGGQSYQPQHF
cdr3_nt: TGTGCCAGTAGTATAGGAGGACAGAGTTATCAGCCCCAGCATTTT

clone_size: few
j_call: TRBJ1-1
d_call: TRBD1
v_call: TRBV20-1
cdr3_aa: CSASSGTGEEAFF
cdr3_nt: TGCAGTGCCAGTTCCGGGACAGGGGAAGAAGCTTTCTTT

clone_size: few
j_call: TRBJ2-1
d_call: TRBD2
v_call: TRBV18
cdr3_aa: CASSPPSGRALYNEQFF
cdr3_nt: TGTGCCAGCTCACCACCGAGCGGGAGGGCCCTATACAATGAGCAGTTCTTC

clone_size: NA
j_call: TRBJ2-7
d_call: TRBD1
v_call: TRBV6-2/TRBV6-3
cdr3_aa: CASRRGQGYEQYF
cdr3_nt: TGTGCCAGCAGGCGCGGACAGGGCTACGAGCAGTACTTC

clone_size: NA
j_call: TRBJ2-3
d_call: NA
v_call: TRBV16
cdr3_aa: CASSQFRGSDTQYF
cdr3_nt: TGTGCCAGCAGCCAATTCAGGGGCTCAGATACGCAGTATTTT

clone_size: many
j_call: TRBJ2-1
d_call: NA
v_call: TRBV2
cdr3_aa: CASSEVKTYNEQFF
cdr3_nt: TGTGCCAGCAGTGAGGTTAAAACCTACAATGAGCAGTTCTTC

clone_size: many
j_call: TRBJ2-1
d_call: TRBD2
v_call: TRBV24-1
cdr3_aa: CATSEPGLNNEQFF
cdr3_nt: TGTGCCACCAGTGAACCGGGACTAAACAATGAGCAGTTCTTC

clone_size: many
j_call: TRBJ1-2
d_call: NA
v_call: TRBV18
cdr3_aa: CASSPESVNYGYTF
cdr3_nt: TGTGCCAGCTCGCCTGAGTCAGTCAACTATGGCTACACCTTC

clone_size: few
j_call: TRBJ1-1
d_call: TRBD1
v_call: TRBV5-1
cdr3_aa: CASSSAQGGGTEAFF
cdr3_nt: TGCGCCAGCAGCTCAGCCCAGGGGGGCGGCACTGAAGCTTTCTTT

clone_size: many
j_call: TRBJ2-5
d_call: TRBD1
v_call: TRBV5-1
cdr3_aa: CASSFSRGMETQYF
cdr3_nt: TGCGCCAGCAGCTTTTCCAGGGGGATGGAGACCCAGTACTTC

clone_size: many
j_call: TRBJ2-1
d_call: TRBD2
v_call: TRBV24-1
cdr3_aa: CATSDLRREGRDEQFF
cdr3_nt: TGTGCCACCAGTGATTTGAGGAGGGAGGGGAGGGATGAGCAGTTCTTC

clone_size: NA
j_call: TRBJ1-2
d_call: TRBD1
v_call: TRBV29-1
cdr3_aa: CSTQGAKGYTF
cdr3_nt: TGCAGCACACAGGGGGCTAAAGGCTACACCTTC

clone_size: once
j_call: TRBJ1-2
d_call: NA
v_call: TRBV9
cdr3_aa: CASSVGPPGAGYGYTF
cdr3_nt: TGTGCCAGCAGCGTAGGACCCCCGGGGGCCGGGTATGGCTACACCTTC

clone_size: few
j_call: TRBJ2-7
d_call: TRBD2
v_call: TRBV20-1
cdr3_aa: CSADRRREFDEQYF
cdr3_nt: TGCAGTGCTGACCGACGGCGGGAGTTCGACGAGCAGTACTTC

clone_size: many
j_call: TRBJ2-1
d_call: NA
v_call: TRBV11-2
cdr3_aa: CASSLGRVIEQFF
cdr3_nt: TGTGCCAGCAGCTTAGGTCGGGTAATTGAGCAGTTCTTC

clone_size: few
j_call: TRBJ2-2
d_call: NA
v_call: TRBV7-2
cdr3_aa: CASSFGRDTGELFF
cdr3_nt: TGTGCCAGCAGCTTCGGCAGGGACACCGGGGAGCTGTTTTTT

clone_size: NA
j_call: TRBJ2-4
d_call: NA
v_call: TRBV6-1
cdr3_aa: CASTDLGLPTGDQYF
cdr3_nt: TGTGCCAGCACCGACTTGGGACTCCCGACTGGTGATCAGTACTTC

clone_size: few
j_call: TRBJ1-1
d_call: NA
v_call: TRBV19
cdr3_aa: CASSLTGLHKNTEAFF
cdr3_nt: TGTGCCAGTAGTTTAACGGGGCTCCATAAGAACACTGAAGCTTTCTTT

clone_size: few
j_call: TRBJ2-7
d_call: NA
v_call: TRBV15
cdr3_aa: CATSRDRVNEQYF
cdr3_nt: TGTGCCACCAGCAGAGACAGGGTGAACGAGCAGTACTTC

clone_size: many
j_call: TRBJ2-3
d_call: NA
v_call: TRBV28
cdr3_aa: CASSAVTERASTDTQYF
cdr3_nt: TGTGCCAGCAGCGCAGTCACTGAGCGGGCTAGCACAGATACGCAGTATTTT

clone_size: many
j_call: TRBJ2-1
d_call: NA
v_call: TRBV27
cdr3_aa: CASSLQGNSYNEQFF
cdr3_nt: TGTGCCAGCAGTTTACAAGGGAACTCCTACAATGAGCAGTTCTTC

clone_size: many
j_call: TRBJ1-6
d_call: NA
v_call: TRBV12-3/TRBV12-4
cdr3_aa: CASSFPQGDSPLHF
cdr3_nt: TGTGCCAGCAGTTTCCCCCAGGGAGATTCACCCCTCCACTTT